This TCR beta chain was captured in a study of T cell responses to AZD1222 COVID-19 vaccine. Findings and caveats of the study: Donors were mostly white British, more females; clonal diversity possibly underestimated. Spike-specific TCR breadth and depth rose after two AZD1222 doses.

Worth noting for this clone: Its antigen is currently unknown.

The protocol was immunoSEQ multiplex PCR, while the TCRdb copy is restricted to in-frame clones and leaves out a portion. The sample lists some 120,000 clones, around 92% occurring once. V was clipped by 6 bases and J by 0 bases; unmatched bases: 13. The CDR3 is made up of 17 amino acids. Germline V gene data show CDR1 as SNHLY and CDR2 as FYNNEI. This clonotype was obtained from an adult in good health. Sequences were derived from peripheral blood, sampled on day 0 of AZD1222 vaccination. This chain uses TRBV2 with TRBJ1-2; TRBD1 agrees at 7 bases. CDR3 nucleotides: TGTGCCAGCAGACCGAGACAGGGTTCATTAGCTAACTATGGCTACACCTTC. Translation: CASRPRQGSLANYGYTF.